Sequencing of this TCR beta chain was carried out in a study of radiotherapy plus CTLA-4 blockade in lung cancer. Whole-study findings and limits: With interferon-beta, early dynamics of blood T cell clones were reported to best predict response.

TCRdb's table, derived via immunoSEQ multiplex PCR, lists solely in-frame clones and lacks some. The sample has around 95,000 clones, 83% seen once. As regards this clone: Its antigen is undetermined.

Those patients who had chemo-refractory metastatic non-small-cell lung cancer were given focal radiation along with CTLA-4 blockade through ipilimumab. CDR1 is SGHVS and CDR2 is FNYEAQ in the germline V gene. The length of the CDR3 is 17 residues. Trimming took off 1 base at V and 4 bases at J, with 16 bases between the two ends. The sequenced sample was peripheral blood, obtained from a patient treated with radiotherapy plus ipilimumab. The receptor comes from a human donor with non-small cell lung cancer who had stable disease on radiotherapy plus ipilimumab. The gene calls are TRBV7-6 and TRBJ2-2; either TRBD1 or TRBD2 may supply D (6 bases each). CDR3 sequence: CASSLGGARAITGELFF. The DNA of the CDR3 is TGTGCCAGCAGCTTAGGGGGGGCCAGGGCTATCACCGGGGAGCTGTTTTTT.